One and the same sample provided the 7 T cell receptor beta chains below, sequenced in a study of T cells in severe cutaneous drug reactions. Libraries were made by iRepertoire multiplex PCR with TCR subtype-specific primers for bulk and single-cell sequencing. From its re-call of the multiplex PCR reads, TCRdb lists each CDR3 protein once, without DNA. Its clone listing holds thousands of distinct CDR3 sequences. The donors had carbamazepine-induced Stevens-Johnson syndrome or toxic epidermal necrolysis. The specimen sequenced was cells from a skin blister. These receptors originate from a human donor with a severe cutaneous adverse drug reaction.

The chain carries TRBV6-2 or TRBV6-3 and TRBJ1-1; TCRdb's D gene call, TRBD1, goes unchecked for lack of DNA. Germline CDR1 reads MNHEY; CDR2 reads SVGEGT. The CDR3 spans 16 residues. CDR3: CASSYSVRTGGTEAFF.

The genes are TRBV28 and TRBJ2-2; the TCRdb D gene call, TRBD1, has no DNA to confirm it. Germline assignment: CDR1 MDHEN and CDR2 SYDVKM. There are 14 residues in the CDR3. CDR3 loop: CASSLWGTGGELFF.

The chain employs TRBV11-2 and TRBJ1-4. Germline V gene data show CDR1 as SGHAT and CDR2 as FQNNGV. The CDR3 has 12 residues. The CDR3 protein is CASSPTNEKLFF.

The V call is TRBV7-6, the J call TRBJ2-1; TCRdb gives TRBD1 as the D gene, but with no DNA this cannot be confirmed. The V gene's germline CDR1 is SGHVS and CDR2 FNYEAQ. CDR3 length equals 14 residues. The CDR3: CASSPGTGYNEQFF. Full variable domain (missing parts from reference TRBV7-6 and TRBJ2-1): GAGVSQSPRYKVTKRGQDVALRCDPISGHVSLYWYRQALGQGPEFLTYFNYEAQQDKSGLPNDRFSAERPEGSISTLTIQRTEQRDSAMYRCASSPGTGYNEQFFGPGTRLTVL.

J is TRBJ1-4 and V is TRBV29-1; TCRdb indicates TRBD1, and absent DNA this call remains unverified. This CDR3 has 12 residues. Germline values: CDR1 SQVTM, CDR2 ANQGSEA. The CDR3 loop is CSVPVGGEKLFF.

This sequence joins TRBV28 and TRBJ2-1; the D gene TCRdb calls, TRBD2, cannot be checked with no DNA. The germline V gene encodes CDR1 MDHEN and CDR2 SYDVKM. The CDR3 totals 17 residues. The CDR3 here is CASSFSAGGLADNEQFF.

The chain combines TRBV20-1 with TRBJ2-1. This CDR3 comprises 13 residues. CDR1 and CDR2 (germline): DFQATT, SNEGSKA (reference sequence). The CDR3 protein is CSARWELYNEQFF.